This passage covers 17 T cell receptor beta chains from one sample sequenced in a study of blood T cells in healthy people across ages. Alongside a J-beta primer mix, a sample-barcoded 5' primer served in a second PCR lasting roughly 6 to 12 cycles. Each CDR3 protein gets one entry after TCRdb re-called the 5' RACE reads with MiXCR. Here the sample spans about 1.5 million distinct CDR3 sequences, roughly 40% being singletons. Sequencing used blood. These receptors were obtained from a young woman in good health.

The chain links TRBV10-3 to TRBJ1-1; 9 bases match TRBD1. The CDR3 is 15 residues long. V was pared by 4 bases and J by 7 bases, with 10 bases of the junction left unmatched. Germline V lookup: CDR1 ENHRY, CDR2 SYGVKD. The DNA for the CDR3 is TGTGCCATCAGTGCCTCCGGGACAGGGAACGTTGAAGCTTTCTTT. This translates into CAISASGTGNVEAFF.

CDR3 sequence (DNA): TGCGCCAGCAGCCGAGGGACAGGTCCTAACTATGGCTACACCTTC. Residues: CASSRGTGPNYGYTF. The chain has TRBV4-1 and TRBJ1-2; 8 nucleotides match TRBD1. The CDR3 is 15 amino acids. CDR1 is MGHRA and CDR2 is YSYEKL in the germline V gene. Trimming cost V 4 bases and J 0 bases; bases outside gene matches: 4.

In regard to this clonotype: A read error may be the cause here, since a much bigger clone is one base away. V and J are TRBV7-2 and TRBJ2-1, with 13 positions matching TRBD2. In germline, CDR1 is SGHTA, CDR2 FQGNSA. This CDR3 spans 16 amino acids. V lost 5 bases, J lost 6 bases, and 7 bases stayed unmatched. The CDR3 DNA reads TGTGCCAGCAGCCTAGGACTAGCGGGGGCGTGCAATGAGCAGTTCTTC. This encodes CASSLGLAGACNEQFF.

The V gene is TRBV27, the J gene TRBJ2-7; 7 nucleotides align to TRBD2. The germline V gene encodes CDR1 MNHEY and CDR2 SMNVEV (reference sequence). V shed 0 bases and J 5 bases; nucleotides not matched to a gene: 4. The CDR3 is 14 residues long. The CDR3 nucleotides are TGTGCCAGCAGTTTATCTCGGGAGGACCACGAGCAGTACTTC. It encodes CASSLSREDHEQYF.

V gene TRBV12-3 or TRBV12-4 combines with J gene TRBJ2-3, with 8 bases identical to TRBD2. This CDR3 comprises 16 residues. The V gene end was trimmed by 3 bases and the J gene end by 1 base; junction bases not matched to a gene: 6. The DNA of the CDR3 is TGTGCCAGCAGTTTTATCGCGGGGGGCCGCACAGATACGCAGTATTTT. Translating it yields CASSFIAGGRTDTQYF.

This clonotype came up many times. The genes are TRBV6-5 and TRBJ2-1; 11 positions match TRBD2. This CDR3 has 15 residues. Trimming cost V 6 bases and J 3 bases; bases outside gene matches: 4. CDR1 is MNHEY and CDR2 is SVGAGI in the germline V gene. The chain's CDR3 is CASSILAGGYNEQFF. The CDR3 coding sequence is TGTGCCAGCAGCATCCTAGCGGGAGGCTACAATGAGCAGTTCTTC.

The chain joins TRBV6-5 to TRBJ2-1, with 9 bases that match TRBD2. Germline V lookup: CDR1 MNHEY, CDR2 SVGAGI. The J segment lost 3 bases and the V segment lost 3 bases, leaving 3 bases of the junction unmatched. This CDR3 is built from 15 residues. Here the CDR3 reads CASSYRLADYNEQFF. The DNA of the CDR3 is TGTGCCAGCAGTTATAGACTAGCGGACTACAATGAGCAGTTCTTC.

In its sample, this clonotype was seen a few times. The chain has TRBV10-1 and TRBJ2-1, with TRBD2 matching over 13 bases. V gave up 6 bases and J gave up 10 bases; unmatched junction bases: 3. The CDR3 spans 13 residues. CDR1 and CDR2 from the germline V gene are WNHNN and SYGVQD (reference sequence). CDR3 coding DNA: TGCGCCAGCAGCGGGACTAGCGGGGAGGAGCAGTTCTTC. Protein: CASSGTSGEEQFF.

This clonotype was observed a few times. The rearrangement links TRBV21-1 to TRBJ2-3; the D call in the table, TRBD1, was not verified against the DNA. TRBV21-1 is a known pseudogene. The CDR3 totals 16 residues. CDR3 nucleotide sequence: TGTGCCAGCAACCAGAACTGGACAGAGATCACAGATACGCAGTATTTT. Amino acids: CASNQNWTEITDTQYF.

The chain recombines TRBV6-5 with TRBJ1-6; D uncertain. This CDR3 spans 14 amino acids. Germline V gene lookup returns CDR1 MNHEY and CDR2 SVGAGI. V lost 8 bases and J lost 5, with 13 bases in between. The CDR3 loop reads CASGWSGNNSPLHF. In DNA, the CDR3 is TGTGCCAGCGGATGGAGTGGGAATAATTCACCCCTCCACTTT.

The genes are TRBV14 and TRBJ2-7; D uncertain. The CDR3 contains 15 residues. V was cut by 0 bases and J by 9 bases, with 18 bases left in between. Germline CDR1 and CDR2: SGHDN and FVKESK. The CDR3 DNA reads as TGTGCCAGCAGCCAAGAGTCAGGCCCCTTACGAGGGCAGTACTTC. It is translated as CASSQESGPLRGQYF. The full variable domain, with the rest looked up from reference TRBV14 and TRBJ2-7, is EAGVTQFPSHSVIEKGQTVTLRCDPISGHDNLYWYRRVMGKEIKFLLHFVKESKQDESGMPNNRFLAERTGGTYSTLKVQPAELEDSGVYFCASSQESGPLRGQYFGPGTRLTVT.

This clonotype was found a few times. This may come from a read error, since a much larger clone is one base off. J is TRBJ2-1 and V is TRBV5-1; possibly TRBD2 for D (6 bases). Germline assignment: CDR1 SGHRS and CDR2 YFSETQ. V lost 3 bases, J lost 0 bases, and 10 bases lay in between. The CDR3 has 15 residues. The DNA of the CDR3 is TGCGCCAGCAGCTGGGACGGGAGCTCCTACAATGAGCAGTTCTTC. As protein: CASSWDGSSYNEQFF.

The chain links TRBV10-3 to TRBJ1-1; possibly TRBD1 for D (6 bases). V was clipped by 7 bases and J by 4 bases, with 19 bases between them. From germline, CDR1 is ENHRY and CDR2 SYGVKD. This CDR3 contains 15 residues. DNA for the CDR3: TGTGCCATCACAAGGGGGGCAGCAGGGGCCACTGAAGCTTTCTTT. As protein: CAITRGAAGATEAFF.

J is TRBJ2-3 and V is TRBV4-2; D call uncertain. Germline assignment: CDR1 LGHNA and CDR2 YNFKEQ. This CDR3 is built from 16 residues. The V and J ends lost 1 base and 2 bases respectively, with 13 bases between them. This chain's CDR3 is CASSQVGQATTDTQYF. CDR3 coding DNA: TGTGCCAGCAGCCAAGTCGGGCAGGCGACCACAGATACGCAGTATTTT.

The chain has TRBV13 and TRBJ2-3, with 8 bases identical to TRBD2. CDR3 length: 16 amino acids. Germline CDR1 is PRHDT and CDR2 is FYEKMQ (reference sequence). Trimming removed 1 base from V and 2 bases from J; junction bases left unmatched: 5. The CDR3 sequence: CASSLAGLALTDTQYF. CDR3 nucleotides: TGTGCCAGCAGCTTAGCCGGACTAGCCCTCACAGATACGCAGTATTTT.

The chain combines TRBV6-1 with TRBJ1-1; the D is unclear. Trimming shortened V by 6 bases and J by 10 bases, and 18 bases separated the two germline ends. Germline CDR1 MNHNS, CDR2 SASEGT. The CDR3 is made up of 13 amino acids. CDR3 DNA sequence: TGTGCCAGCAGCCTCCGGACCCCGGGTGGAGCTTTCTTT. Encoded protein: CASSLRTPGGAFF.

This clonotype came up a few times. V and J are TRBV7-9 and TRBJ1-1, with TRBD1 identical over 9 bases. The CDR3 spans 14 residues. Germline-derived CDR1 and CDR2 are SEHNR and FQNEAQ (reference sequence). J gave up 6 bases and V 1 base, and 3 bases lay outside the gene matches. CDR3 in DNA: TGTGCCAGCAGCTTAGGGGACAGGGCCGCTGAAGCTTTCTTT. Protein sequence: CASSLGDRAAEAFF.